This T cell receptor (beta chain) was recorded in a study of blood T cell repertoires in COVID-19. Study-wide background: Samples came from the United States, Italy and Spain, spanning acute and convalescent COVID-19. In each case, the material was cDNA or gDNA derived from T cells, B-cell-depleted T cells, or PBMCs.

Per the study methods: Amplification of reference gene primers was used by the study to estimate nucleated cell counts. Data came from immunoSEQ multiplex PCR; TCRdb stores just in-frame clones and leaves some out. Clonal size and the V and J genes are those of that table, whereas D and trimming came from the DNA. The sample lists under 100,000 clones; around 80% were seen once. Losses at the gene ends were 5 bases for V and 3 bases for J; bases not matched to a gene: 3. This CDR3 is built from 15 residues. The germline gives CDR1 MNHEY, CDR2 SVGAGI. This receptor was taken from a woman aged 55-70 years with acute or convalescent COVID-19. The specimen was peripheral blood. The J gene is TRBJ2-1, the V gene TRBV6-5; 11 bases align to TRBD2. The CDR3: CASSTLAGGYNEQFF. In nucleotides, the CDR3 is TGTGCCAGCAGTACGCTAGCGGGGGGCTACAATGAGCAGTTCTTC.